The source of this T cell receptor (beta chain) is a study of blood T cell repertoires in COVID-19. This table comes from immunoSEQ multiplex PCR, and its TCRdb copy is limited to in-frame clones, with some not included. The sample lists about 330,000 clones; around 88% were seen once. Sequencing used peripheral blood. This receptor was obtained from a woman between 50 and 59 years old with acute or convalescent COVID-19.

CDR3 region: CASRPRWLGGETQYF. DNA of the CDR3: TGTGCCAGCCGTCCCCGGTGGCTAGGAGGAGAGACCCAGTACTTC. The chain joins TRBV6-5 to TRBJ2-5; D may be TRBD2 (5 bases). The V gene's germline CDR1 is MNHEY and CDR2 SVGAGI. V lost 8 bases to trimming and J lost 4 bases, with 20 bases between them. This CDR3 region has 15 residues.